Below, one TCR beta chain is given with its context. What this receptor recognizes is not known. It has no much larger one-base neighbor in the sample; base qualities were not kept. This entry comes from a study of T cell changes during pregnancy in multiple sclerosis (dated by TCRdb to between 2017 and 2020). At the level of the whole study: In women with multiple sclerosis, the researchers looked at how the T cell repertoire shifted as pregnancy progressed.

CDR1 and CDR2 were assigned from the germline V gene as SGHDT and YYEEEE. Relative to germline, V is 6 bases shorter and J is 0 bases shorter, with 18 bases between their ends. Including cysteine and phenylalanine, the CDR3 has 17 amino acids. The sequence is cut down to CDR3 DNA, 51 bases in frame from base 1. The library was prepared using the immunoSEQ multiplex PCR assay. TCRdb took this table from immuneACCESS and kept in-frame rearrangements with V and J called. Such tables lack part of the clones; where checked against another copy, unresolved V genes explain under half of the gap, and the rest is unexplained. The sample table contains 13,000 to 15,000 clones; only one count was recorded for 80% to 90% of them. Around 19% of the sample lies in the top ten.

The starting material was CD8+ T cells from peripheral blood mononuclear cells, obtained in the first trimester of pregnancy. This TCR came from a female donor with multiple sclerosis, enrolled in a pregnancy study. The sequence links TRBV5-6 to TRBJ2-2, with the D gene uncertain. The nucleotide sequence is given as TGTGCCAGCAACTTAGCTTGGGCAGACGCGAACACCGGGGAGCTGTTTTTT. This sequence encodes CASNLAWADANTGELFF.